The present TCR beta chain was sequenced within a study of blood T cells in healthy people across ages. The CDR3 has 11 residues. Trimming took 4 bases from V and 11 from J, leaving 11 bases between them. Germline V lookup: CDR1 SEHNR, CDR2 FQNEAQ (reference sequence). With a J-beta primer mix and a sample-barcoded 5' primer, a second PCR ran about 7 to 12 cycles. Via MiXCR, TCRdb re-called the 5' RACE reads, giving one row per CDR3 protein. The sample contains about a million distinct CDR3 sequences, 35% to 40% of which appear only once. The TCR sequence derives from a man between 18 and 35 years old in good health. This sequence joins TRBV7-9 and TRBJ1-1, with D tentatively TRBD1 (5 bases). The sequencing sample was made of blood. The DNA for the CDR3 is TGTGCCAGCAGCTCGGGACTTTTGGCTTTCTTT. Protein product: CASSSGLLAFF.